A selection of T cell receptor beta chains follows, all from one sample in a study of T cell responses to AZD1222 COVID-19 vaccine. The table came from immunoSEQ multiplex PCR; TCRdb's copy has only in-frame clones and leaves some out. The sample yields around 67,000 clones, around 83% seen once. The specimen was peripheral blood, collected on day 0 of AZD1222 vaccination. These receptors were collected from an adult in good health. Each CDR3 is given with its conserved first and last residue. A D gene is named only where the DNA matches it firmly. The listing skips clone size in some rows; elsewhere it reads once, few, many or a size class.

TRBJ2-1 | TRBV7-9 | - | TRBD2 | CASSPSPTSGANEQFF | TGTGCCAGCAGCCCCAGCCCGACTAGCGGCGCGAATGAGCAGTTCTTC
TRBJ2-5 | TRBV6-7 | - | - | CASSYVSYQETQYF | TGTGCCAGCAGTTACGTCTCATACCAAGAGACCCAGTACTTC
TRBJ1-1 | TRBV5-4 | - | TRBD1 | CASSSGTGGTTEAFF | TGTGCCAGCAGCTCCGGGACAGGTGGGACCACTGAAGCTTTCTTT
TRBJ1-6 | TRBV6-1 | few | - | CASSERTADSPLHF | TGTGCCAGCAGTGAACGGACAGCAGATTCACCCCTCCACTTT
TRBJ1-2 | TRBV3-1/TRBV3-2 | - | TRBD1 | CASSQEDRRKFF | TGTGCCAGCAGCCAAGAGGACAGGCGAAAGTTCTTC
TRBJ1-2 | TRBV19 | - | TRBD1 | CASSIVGQGYGYTF | TGTGCCAGTAGTATAGTAGGACAGGGGTATGGCTACACCTTC
TRBJ2-5 | TRBV28 | - | - | CASTTGRTQYF | TGTGCCAGCACCACAGGGAGGACCCAGTACTTC
TRBJ2-2 | TRBV5-1 | - | TRBD2 | CASNPSGGSSGTGELFF | TGCGCCAGCAACCCTAGCGGGGGGTCCTCCGGCACCGGGGAGCTGTTTTTT
TRBJ1-1 | TRBV7-9 | - | TRBD1 | CASSSTFLTGVGTEAFF | TGTGCCAGCAGCAGTACTTTTTTGACAGGGGTTGGGACTGAAGCTTTCTTT
TRBJ1-5 | TRBV11-2 | - | - | CASSLATGLNQPQHF | TGTGCCAGCAGCTTAGCCACAGGGCTAAATCAGCCCCAGCATTTT
TRBJ1-5 | TRBV7-8 | - | - | CASSLIPVGPPQHF | TGTGCCAGCAGCTTAATCCCAGTTGGCCCCCCCCAGCATTTT
TRBJ2-7 | TRBV4-3 | - | - | CASSQDLGLAYEQYF | TGCGCCAGCAGCCAAGATCTTGGGTTGGCCTACGAGCAGTACTTC